The rows below give T cell receptor beta chains drawn from one sample of a study of liver allograft versus peripheral blood T cells. TCRdb re-analysed the reads in MiXCR, keeping a single row per CDR3 protein. The sample has about 3,500 distinct CDR3 sequences; roughly 14% are singletons. These receptors originate from a human patient who had a liver transplant. A share of the T cells may be of graft donor origin. CDR3s include the opening cysteine and the closing phenylalanine or tryptophan. The D gene is left open where the match is weak. Clone size is given for some rows only: seen once, a few or many times, or a class if the clone is expanded.

>TRBD1|TRBJ1-5|medium-sized|TRBV6-2/TRBV6-3
CASSGGPHNQPQHF
TGTGCCAGTTCAGGGGGCCCCCACAATCAGCCCCAGCATTTT
>TRBD1|TRBJ2-3|medium-sized|TRBV14
CASSLLTGSDTQYF
TGTGCCAGCAGCCTCCTGACAGGGTCAGATACGCAGTATTTT
>TRBD2|TRBJ2-3|many|TRBV30
CAWSVLSGGRTDTQYF
TGTGCCTGGAGTGTACTTTCGGGGGGACGCACAGATACGCAGTATTTT
>NA|TRBJ2-1|medium-sized|TRBV6-6
CASSYSALGEAYNEQFF
TGTGCCAGCAGTTACTCGGCGTTGGGTGAAGCCTACAATGAGCAGTTCTTC
>NA|TRBJ1-2|medium-sized|TRBV7-9
CASSATKADSYGYTF
TGTGCCAGCAGTGCGACTAAAGCCGACAGCTATGGCTACACCTTC
>NA|TRBJ2-6|medium-sized|TRBV30
CAWRTAGVANVLTF
TGTGCCTGGAGGACAGCTGGAGTAGCCAACGTCCTGACTTTC
>TRBD1|TRBJ1-5|many|TRBV19
CASSTRTGEPQHF
TGTGCCAGTAGTACCCGGACAGGGGAGCCCCAGCATTTT
>TRBD1|TRBJ1-6|medium-sized|TRBV6-2/TRBV6-3
CASSQTGEVSPLHF
TGTGCCAGCAGTCAGACAGGGGAGGTTTCACCCCTCCACTTT
>NA|TRBJ2-7|few|TRBV20-1
CSASGSFYEQYF
TGCAGTGCTAGCGGGAGTTTTTACGAGCAGTACTTC
>NA|TRBJ2-7|NA|TRBV11-2
CASSLDIGAWANEQYF
TGTGCCAGCAGCTTAGATATCGGGGCCTGGGCAAACGAGCAGTACTTC
>NA|TRBJ2-5|NA|TRBV20-1
CGLTGTATETQYF
TGCGGACTAACCGGGACAGCGACGGAGACCCAGTACTTC
>TRBD1|TRBJ2-7|medium-sized|TRBV19
CASSIEALGQTYEQYF
TGTGCCAGTAGTATAGAAGCCCTGGGACAGACCTACGAGCAGTACTTC
>NA|TRBJ1-2|medium-sized|TRBV5-6
CASSLSGWGVGGYTF
TGTGCCAGCAGCTTGTCGGGGTGGGGTGTTGGTGGCTACACCTTC
>NA|TRBJ1-2|once|TRBV5-1
CASSLGYTGSLLGGYTF
TGCGCCAGCAGCCTTGGATATACAGGGTCCCTTTTAGGTGGCTACACCTTC
>NA|TRBJ2-7|medium-sized|TRBV18
CASSTQGYEQYF
TGTGCCAGCTCAACCCAGGGCTACGAGCAGTACTTC
>NA|TRBJ1-5|NA|TRBV28
CASMGPGGLIKPQHF
TGTGCCAGCATGGGCCCCGGAGGGCTAATAAAGCCCCAGCATTTT
>NA|TRBJ2-2|medium-sized|TRBV19
CASSIAGAYTGELFF
TGTGCCAGTTCCATAGCAGGGGCATACACCGGGGAGCTGTTTTTT
>NA|TRBJ2-3|NA|TRBV20-1
CSAPPVGTDTQYF
TGCAGTGCTCCTCCAGTGGGCACAGATACGCAGTATTTT